This passage covers 7 T cell receptor beta chains from one sample sequenced in a study of control samples from healthy donors and cancer patients. TCRdb's copy holds only in-frame clones and misses some; the assay was immunoSEQ multiplex PCR. The sample consists of 80,000 to 85,000 clones, roughly 90% of them appearing once. The sample consisted of blood. These receptors were obtained from a woman in her fifties or sixties in good health.

The CDR3 is CASSSDLSSSYNEQFF. The CDR3 bases are TGTGCCAGCAGCTCGGACCTCTCGAGCTCCTACAATGAGCAGTTCTTC. The V and J genes are TRBV7-2 and TRBJ2-1; D not resolved. The CDR3 runs to 16 residues. With 4 bases removed from V and 0 bases from J, the gap between germline ends came to 13 bases. Germline V gene lookup returns CDR1 SGHTA and CDR2 FQGNSA. The full variable domain, with the rest looked up from reference TRBV7-2 and TRBJ2-1, is GAGVSQSPSNKVTEKGKDVELRCDPISGHTALYWYRQSLGQGLEFLIYFQGNSAPDKSGLPSDRFSAERTGGSVSTLTIQRTQQEDSAVYLCASSSDLSSSYNEQFFGPGTRLTVL.

The V call is TRBV5-1, the J call TRBJ2-4; tentatively, D is TRBD1 (6 bases). The CDR3 is 14 amino acids. Trimming pared 0 bases from V and 8 bases from J, leaving 12 bases between. Germline lookup yields CDR1 SGHRS and CDR2 YFSETQ. The CDR3 region has the DNA TGCGCCAGCAGCTTGGAAAGGGGGTCGGACATTCAGTACTTC. Translating it yields CASSLERGSDIQYF.

The J gene is TRBJ2-6, the V gene TRBV30; D is unclear. Germline values: CDR1 GTSNPN, CDR2 SVGIG (reference sequence). V was cut by 7 bases and J by 4 bases, with 11 bases left in between. The CDR3 covers 13 residues. Written as DNA, the CDR3 is TGTGCCTTGGCTTTTGGCGGGGCCAACGTCCTGACTTTC. It encodes CALAFGGANVLTF.

The sample holds a few counts of this clone. The chain carries TRBV19 and TRBJ2-2, with a tentative D call TRBD2 (6 bases). Trimming took 1 base from V and 1 from J, leaving 13 bases between them. The V gene's germline CDR1 is LNHDA and CDR2 SQIVND (reference sequence). The CDR3 contains 17 residues. CDR3 loop: CASSIAPRGMNTGELFF. CDR3 nucleotide sequence: TGTGCCAGTAGTATAGCCCCTCGGGGGATGAACACCGGGGAGCTGTTTTTT.

J is TRBJ1-1 and V is TRBV2; tentative D call: TRBD1 (5 bases). V lost 2 bases and J lost 0, with 16 bases in between. Per the germline V gene, CDR1 is SNHLY and CDR2 is FYNNEI. The CDR3 has 17 amino acids. The CDR3 region is CASSESRAFSMNTEAFF. DNA for the CDR3: TGTGCCAGCAGTGAATCCAGGGCATTCTCGATGAACACTGAAGCTTTCTTT.

The V and J genes are TRBV12-5 and TRBJ2-1; TRBD2 matches at 7 bases. CDR3 length: 15 amino acids. Germline V lookup: CDR1 LGHNT, CDR2 FRNRAP. The V segment lost 4 bases and the J segment 3 bases; nucleotides outside the gene matches: 6. CDR3 region: CASGWERGLYNEQFF. In DNA, the CDR3 is TGTGCTAGTGGTTGGGAGCGGGGACTCTACAATGAGCAGTTCTTC.

The CDR3 nucleotides are TGTGCCAGCAGGGGGGTTGGCAATCAGCCCCAGCATTTT. Its protein is CASRGVGNQPQHF. This rearrangement joins TRBV25-1 to TRBJ1-5; possible D gene TRBD1, 5 bases. The CDR3 length is 13 residues. Germline CDR1 MGHDK, CDR2 SYGVNS. V was trimmed by 6 bases and J by 2 bases, leaving 8 bases between them.